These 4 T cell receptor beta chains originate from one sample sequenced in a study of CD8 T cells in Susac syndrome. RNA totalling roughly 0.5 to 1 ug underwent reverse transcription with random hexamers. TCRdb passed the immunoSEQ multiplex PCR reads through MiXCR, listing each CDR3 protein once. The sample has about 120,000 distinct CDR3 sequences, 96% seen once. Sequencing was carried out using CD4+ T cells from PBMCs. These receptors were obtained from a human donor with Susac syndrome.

Here the CDR3 DNA reads TGCAGCGTCAGACAGGGAGGAGAGACCCAGTACTTC. Protein sequence: CSVRQGGETQYF. The chain has TRBV29-1 and TRBJ2-5; D might be TRBD1 (7 bases). The germline V gene has CDR1 SQVTM and CDR2 ANQGSEA. CDR3 length: 12 amino acids. V lost 6 bases and J 4 bases, leaving 12 bases between the germline ends.

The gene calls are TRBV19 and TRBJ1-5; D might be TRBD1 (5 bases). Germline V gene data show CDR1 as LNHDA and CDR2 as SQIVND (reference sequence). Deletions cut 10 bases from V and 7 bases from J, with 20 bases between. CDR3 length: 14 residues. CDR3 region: CAISTGHGGQPQHF. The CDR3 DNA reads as TGTGCCATCTCCACCGGACACGGGGGACAGCCCCAGCATTTT. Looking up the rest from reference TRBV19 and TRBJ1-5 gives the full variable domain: DGGITQSPKYLFRKEGQNVTLSCEQNLNHDAMYWYRQDPGQGLRLIYYSQIVNDFQKGDIAEGYSVSREKKESFPLTVTSAQKNPTAFYLCAISTGHGGQPQHFGDGTRLSIL.

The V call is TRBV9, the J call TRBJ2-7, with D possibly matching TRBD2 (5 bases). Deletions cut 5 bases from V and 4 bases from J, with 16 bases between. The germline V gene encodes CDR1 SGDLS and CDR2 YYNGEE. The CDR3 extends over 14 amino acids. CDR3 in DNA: TGTGCCAGCAGTGAGGGAGACTCCGTGTACGAGCAGTACTTC. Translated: CASSEGDSVYEQYF.

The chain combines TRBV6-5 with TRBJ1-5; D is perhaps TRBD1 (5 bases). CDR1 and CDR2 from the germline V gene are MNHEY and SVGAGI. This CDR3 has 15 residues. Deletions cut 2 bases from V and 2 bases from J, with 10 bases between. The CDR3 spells CASSYGASGNQPQHF. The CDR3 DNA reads TGTGCCAGCAGTTACGGGGCGTCTGGCAATCAGCCCCAGCATTTT.